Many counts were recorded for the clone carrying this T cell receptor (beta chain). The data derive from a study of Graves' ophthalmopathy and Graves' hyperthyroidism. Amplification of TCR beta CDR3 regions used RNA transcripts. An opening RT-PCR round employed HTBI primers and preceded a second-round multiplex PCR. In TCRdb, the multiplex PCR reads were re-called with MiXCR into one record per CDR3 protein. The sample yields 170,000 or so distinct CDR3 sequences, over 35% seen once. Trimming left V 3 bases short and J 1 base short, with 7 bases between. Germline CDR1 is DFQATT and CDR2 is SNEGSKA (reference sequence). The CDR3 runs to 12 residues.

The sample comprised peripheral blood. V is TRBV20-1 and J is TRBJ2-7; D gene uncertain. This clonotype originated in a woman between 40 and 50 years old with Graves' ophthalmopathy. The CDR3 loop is CSASDRSYEQYF. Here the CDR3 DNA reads TGCAGTGCTAGTGACCGGTCCTACGAGCAGTACTTC.